This is a list of T cell receptor beta chains from one sample in a study of T cell responses to AZD1222 COVID-19 vaccine. TCRdb keeps only in-frame clones here, not all; method: immunoSEQ multiplex PCR. The table has some 130,000 clones, about four fifths seen once. Sequences were derived from peripheral blood, sampled on day 0 of AZD1222 vaccination. These receptors were collected from an adult in good health. Both conserved end residues are part of each CDR3. Each record gives: J gene, D gene, V gene, clone size, CDR3 protein, CDR3 DNA. D genes are given only for firm matches. Not every row has a clone size; where given, it reads once, few, many or a size class.

J: TRBJ1-5
D: NA
V: TRBV7-8
size: NA
CDR3: CASSLNLRQPQHF
DNA: TGTGCCAGCAGCTTAAACCTAAGGCAGCCCCAGCATTTT

J: TRBJ1-1
D: TRBD1
V: TRBV29-1
size: once
CDR3: CSGDRLGEAFF
DNA: TGCAGCGGGGACAGGCTTGGGGAAGCTTTCTTT

J: TRBJ1-1
D: NA
V: TRBV25-1
size: NA
CDR3: CASSEPGSTEAFF
DNA: TGTGCCAGCAGTGAACCGGGATCTACTGAAGCTTTCTTT

J: TRBJ2-7
D: NA
V: TRBV2
size: few
CDR3: CASSEPIYEQYF
DNA: TGTGCCAGCAGTGAACCAATCTACGAGCAGTACTTC

J: TRBJ1-5
D: TRBD1
V: TRBV12-3/TRBV12-4
size: NA
CDR3: CASSLDRDQPQHF
DNA: TGTGCCAGCAGCCTTGACAGGGATCAGCCCCAGCATTTT

J: TRBJ1-1
D: NA
V: TRBV5-1
size: NA
CDR3: CASSLNGWLMNTEAFF
DNA: TGCGCCAGCAGCTTGAACGGGTGGCTCATGAACACTGAAGCTTTCTTT

J: TRBJ2-2
D: NA
V: TRBV7-9
size: few
CDR3: CASSLGRLRGGELFF
DNA: TGTGCCAGCAGCTTAGGACGGCTTCGGGGAGGGGAGCTGTTTTTT

J: TRBJ1-6
D: TRBD1
V: TRBV5-6
size: NA
CDR3: CASRPGQGRSPLHF
DNA: TGTGCCAGCAGGCCGGGACAGGGAAGATCACCCCTCCACTTT

J: TRBJ2-2
D: TRBD1
V: TRBV27
size: NA
CDR3: CASSPLTGTGNTGELFF
DNA: TGTGCCAGCAGTCCGCTCACCGGGACAGGGAACACCGGGGAGCTGTTTTTT

J: TRBJ1-2
D: NA
V: TRBV20-1
size: few
CDR3: CSANWGPGYTF
DNA: TGCAGTGCGAATTGGGGGCCCGGCTACACCTTC

J: TRBJ2-5
D: NA
V: TRBV7-9
size: once
CDR3: CASSRGGREETQYF
DNA: TGTGCCAGCAGCCGGGGAGGAAGGGAGGAGACCCAGTACTTC

J: TRBJ2-1
D: TRBD2
V: TRBV5-6
size: NA
CDR3: CASSLGLASSYNEQFF
DNA: TGTGCCAGCAGCCTGGGACTAGCGAGCTCCTACAATGAGCAGTTCTTC

J: TRBJ2-7
D: NA
V: TRBV28
size: NA
CDR3: CASSNGQPSYEQYF
DNA: TGTGCCAGCAGCAACGGACAGCCAAGCTACGAGCAGTACTTC

J: TRBJ2-1
D: NA
V: TRBV28
size: NA
CDR3: CASSPAPGVGEQFF
DNA: TGTGCCAGCAGCCCGGCGCCCGGAGTCGGTGAGCAGTTCTTC

J: TRBJ1-1
D: NA
V: TRBV5-1
size: NA
CDR3: CASSLGSSNTEAFF
DNA: TGCGCCAGCAGCTTGGGCAGTTCGAACACTGAAGCTTTCTTT

J: TRBJ1-2
D: NA
V: TRBV9
size: NA
CDR3: CASSVADRTLNYGYTF
DNA: TGTGCCAGCAGCGTAGCTGACAGGACGCTTAACTATGGCTACACCTTC

J: TRBJ2-1
D: TRBD1
V: TRBV19
size: NA
CDR3: CASSGGQGWDEQFF
DNA: TGTGCCAGTAGTGGGGGACAGGGGTGGGATGAGCAGTTCTTC

J: TRBJ1-2
D: TRBD1
V: TRBV18
size: NA
CDR3: CASSTGQGANGYTF
DNA: TGTGCCAGCTCAACAGGACAGGGGGCTAATGGCTACACCTTC

J: TRBJ2-3
D: TRBD1
V: TRBV5-1
size: NA
CDR3: CASSSGTGADTQYF
DNA: TGCGCCAGCAGCTCGGGAACAGGGGCAGATACGCAGTATTTT

J: TRBJ1-3
D: NA
V: TRBV6-5
size: NA
CDR3: CASRADRNSGNTIYF
DNA: TGTGCCAGCAGGGCTGACAGAAACTCTGGAAACACCATATATTTT

J: TRBJ2-2
D: NA
V: TRBV18
size: NA
CDR3: CASSPQSSLNTGELFF
DNA: TGTGCCAGCTCACCCCAATCAAGCCTGAACACCGGGGAGCTGTTTTTT

J: TRBJ2-2
D: NA
V: TRBV2
size: NA
CDR3: CASSESGRLSNTGELFF
DNA: TGTGCCAGCAGTGAGTCAGGCAGGCTCTCGAACACCGGGGAGCTGTTTTTT

J: TRBJ1-1
D: NA
V: TRBV4-2
size: NA
CDR3: CASSQDQRSSEAFF
DNA: TGTGCCAGCAGCCAAGATCAGCGGTCGTCTGAAGCTTTCTTT

J: TRBJ1-5
D: NA
V: TRBV10-3
size: NA
CDR3: CAISLDMNQPQHF
DNA: TGTGCCATCAGCCTGGACATGAATCAGCCCCAGCATTTT

J: TRBJ1-5
D: TRBD1
V: TRBV19
size: NA
CDR3: CASSIHRGLNQPQHF
DNA: TGTGCCAGTAGTATACACAGGGGGCTCAATCAGCCCCAGCATTTT

J: TRBJ2-7
D: NA
V: TRBV5-1
size: NA
CDR3: CASSLDSLLWEQYF
DNA: TGCGCCAGCAGCTTGGACAGTCTCTTGTGGGAGCAGTACTTC

J: TRBJ1-6
D: TRBD1
V: TRBV2
size: NA
CDR3: CASRPGQPGYALHF
DNA: TGTGCCAGCAGGCCGGGACAGCCCGGGTACGCCCTCCACTTT

J: TRBJ2-1
D: TRBD2
V: TRBV5-1
size: NA
CDR3: CASSSPGLAGEHSYNEQFF
DNA: TGCGCCAGCAGCTCACCGGGACTAGCGGGGGAACACTCCTACAATGAGCAGTTCTTC

J: TRBJ2-1
D: NA
V: TRBV9
size: NA
CDR3: CASSVSGAVGNEQFF
DNA: TGTGCCAGCAGCGTATCAGGGGCCGTCGGCAATGAGCAGTTCTTC

J: TRBJ1-2
D: TRBD1
V: TRBV19
size: once
CDR3: CASSILGQGADYGYTF
DNA: TGTGCCAGTAGTATCTTGGGACAGGGGGCGGACTATGGCTACACCTTC

J: TRBJ1-3
D: NA
V: TRBV5-1
size: many
CDR3: CASSPEGSGNTIYF
DNA: TGCGCCAGCAGCCCGGAGGGCTCTGGAAACACCATATATTTT

J: TRBJ1-1
D: TRBD1
V: TRBV6-1
size: NA
CDR3: CASSDPAGQGIPEAFF
DNA: TGTGCCAGCAGTGATCCCGCGGGACAGGGGATCCCTGAAGCTTTCTTT

J: TRBJ1-1
D: TRBD1
V: TRBV10-3
size: NA
CDR3: CAISDWGRGDTEAFF
DNA: TGTGCCATCAGTGATTGGGGCAGGGGGGACACTGAAGCTTTCTTT

J: TRBJ1-2
D: TRBD1
V: TRBV5-1
size: NA
CDR3: CASSLGPETGGNGYTF
DNA: TGCGCCAGCAGCTTGGGACCCGAAACAGGGGGCAATGGCTACACCTTC

J: TRBJ2-3
D: TRBD1
V: TRBV24-1
size: few
CDR3: CATSQTGPTDTQYF
DNA: TGTGCCACCAGTCAGACAGGGCCTACAGATACGCAGTATTTT

J: TRBJ2-3
D: TRBD2
V: TRBV6-4
size: NA
CDR3: CASSDSSGLAGANTDTQYF
DNA: TGTGCCAGCAGTGACTCCTCCGGACTAGCGGGGGCCAACACAGATACGCAGTATTTT

J: TRBJ2-1
D: TRBD2
V: TRBV2
size: NA
CDR3: CASSARTSALSREQFF
DNA: TGTGCCAGCAGTGCCAGGACTAGCGCCCTCTCTCGTGAGCAGTTCTTC

J: TRBJ2-3
D: NA
V: TRBV20-1
size: NA
CDR3: CSARRTDTQYF
DNA: TGCAGTGCTAGGCGCACAGATACGCAGTATTTT

J: TRBJ2-7
D: NA
V: TRBV6-5
size: NA
CDR3: CASSRGTSFYEQYF
DNA: TGTGCCAGCAGTCGCGGGACAAGTTTCTACGAGCAGTACTTC

J: TRBJ2-7
D: NA
V: TRBV11-2
size: NA
CDR3: CASSLSQVFSYEQYF
DNA: TGTGCCAGCAGCTTAAGCCAGGTTTTCTCCTACGAGCAGTACTTC

J: TRBJ2-3
D: NA
V: TRBV5-1
size: NA
CDR3: CASRVTDTQYF
DNA: TGCGCCAGCAGAGTCACAGATACGCAGTATTTT

J: TRBJ1-1
D: NA
V: TRBV6-6
size: NA
CDR3: CASGGAFF
DNA: TGTGCCAGCGGGGGGGCTTTCTTT